The text below deals with one T cell receptor (beta chain). Method: immunoSEQ multiplex PCR; TCRdb's copy keeps in-frame clones and lacks some. The table lists about 59,000 clones, about four fifths of them singletons. The data were obtained in a study of blood T cell repertoires in COVID-19. Background on the study: The analysed material was cDNA or gDNA that came from T cells, B-cell-depleted T cells, or PBMCs.

Per the germline V gene, CDR1 is MNHNS and CDR2 is SASEGT. The V and J ends lost 3 bases and 12 bases, in that order; junction bases with no gene match: 9. This CDR3 contains 14 residues. Sample: peripheral blood. The chain combines TRBV6-1 with TRBJ2-7; 12 nucleotides match TRBD2. This TCR was sampled from an elderly woman with active or convalescent COVID-19. The CDR3 sequence: CASSDMTSGGRRYF. The CDR3 nucleotides are TGTGCCAGCAGTGACATGACTAGCGGGGGTAGGAGGTACTTC.